This is a list of T cell receptor beta chains from one sample in a study of identical twins. TCRdb recomputed calls from the 5' RACE reads with MiXCR, one row per CDR3 protein. The sample lists around 250,000 distinct CDR3 sequences, 5.5% to 8% occurring once. This same sample was also taken into another study, of yellow fever vaccine responses in identical twins.

The specimen sequenced was memory (CD45RO+) T cells sorted from blood. The origin of the receptors is a woman between 18 and 29 years old in good health. The CDR3 runs from the conserved cysteine through the conserved F or W. D genes are given only for firm matches. The size of a clone is reported for some rows only, either as once, few or many, or as a class for expanded clones.

>TRBJ2-1|many|TRBV2|TRBD2
CASSGGTSGGAGLRNEQFF
TGTGCCAGCAGTGGCGGGACTAGCGGGGGGGCTGGATTAAGGAATGAGCAGTTCTTC
>TRBJ2-1|few|TRBV28|NA
CASRPRGTYNEQFF
TGTGCCAGCAGACCCCGCGGGACCTACAATGAGCAGTTCTTC
>TRBJ2-1|NA|TRBV5-1|TRBD1
CASSLSGQAMNEQFF
TGCGCCAGCAGCTTGAGTGGACAGGCAATGAATGAGCAGTTCTTC
>TRBJ2-2|many|TRBV29-1|NA
CSVQAPTGELFF
TGCAGCGTGCAAGCGCCAACCGGGGAGCTGTTTTTT
>TRBJ2-7|few|TRBV28|NA
CASSSQGRNYYEQYF
TGTGCCAGCAGTTCACAGGGGAGGAACTACTACGAGCAGTACTTC
>TRBJ1-5|many|TRBV12-3/TRBV12-4|NA
CASGLSSQNQPQHF
TGTGCCAGCGGTTTAAGTTCCCAGAATCAGCCCCAGCATTTT
>TRBJ2-1|NA|TRBV5-1|NA
CASSLVQEAYNEQFF
TGCGCCAGCAGCTTGGTTCAGGAGGCTTACAATGAGCAGTTCTTC
>TRBJ1-6|NA|TRBV6-1|NA
CASRPGNSYNSPLHF
TGTGCCAGCAGGCCCGGGAACTCCTATAATTCACCCCTCCACTTT
>TRBJ1-3|NA|TRBV10-3|TRBD1
CAISDLQGRGNTIYF
TGTGCCATCAGTGATCTACAGGGGAGAGGAAACACCATATATTTT
>TRBJ2-1|many|TRBV5-1|TRBD1
CASSPGQGMLHEQFF
TGCGCCAGCAGCCCAGGACAGGGAATGTTACATGAGCAGTTCTTC
>TRBJ2-1|few|TRBV15|NA
CATSRGQQNNEQFF
TGTGCCACCAGCAGAGGACAACAGAACAATGAGCAGTTCTTC
>TRBJ2-5|NA|TRBV5-1|TRBD2
CASSLALAGGSETQYF
TGCGCCAGCAGCTTGGCCCTAGCGGGGGGATCGGAGACCCAGTACTTC
>TRBJ2-7|NA|TRBV6-2/TRBV6-3|TRBD1
CASRQGIQPEQYF
TGTGCCAGCCGACAGGGAATCCAACCCGAGCAGTACTTC
>TRBJ2-3|many|TRBV7-9|NA
CASSFAGDTQYF
TGTGCCAGCAGCTTTGCAGGGGATACGCAGTATTTT
>TRBJ2-1|few|TRBV5-4|TRBD1
CASSTTGTGGNEQFF
TGTGCCAGCAGCACCACCGGGACAGGGGGCAATGAGCAGTTCTTC
>TRBJ2-2|many|TRBV7-8|NA
CASSLVSPGLHTGELFF
TGTGCCAGCAGCTTAGTCTCCCCAGGACTTCACACCGGGGAGCTGTTTTTT
>TRBJ1-2|many|TRBV15|NA
CATSREYGDPSNTIYGYTF
TGTGCCACCAGCAGAGAATACGGGGACCCTTCTAACACTATCTATGGCTACACCTTC
>TRBJ2-1|few|TRBV5-6|NA
CASSRAGQNEQFF
TGTGCCAGCAGCAGGGCCGGGCAGAATGAGCAGTTCTTC
>TRBJ2-3|NA|TRBV10-2|NA
CASSYDTATDTQYF
TGCGCCAGCAGTTATGATACGGCCACAGATACGCAGTATTTT
>TRBJ2-1|few|TRBV5-6|NA
CASSFYALTYNEQFF
TGTGCCAGCAGCTTTTACGCACTTACCTACAATGAGCAGTTCTTC
>TRBJ2-3|few|TRBV9|NA
CASSVNQVSTDTQYF
TGTGCCAGCAGCGTGAATCAGGTTAGCACAGATACGCAGTATTTT
>TRBJ2-3|few|TRBV7-2|TRBD2
CASSSSGMGPDTQYF
TGTGCCAGCAGTTCAAGCGGGATGGGGCCGGATACGCAGTATTTT
>TRBJ1-2|few|TRBV3-1|TRBD1
CASRRQGEDGYTF
TGTGCCAGCCGAAGACAGGGAGAGGATGGCTACACCTTC
>TRBJ2-7|few|TRBV20-1|NA
CSARDITKGEGPYEQYF
TGCAGTGCTAGAGATATCACTAAGGGGGAGGGCCCGTACGAGCAGTACTTC
>TRBJ2-5|NA|TRBV24-1|NA
CATSDFVGGQETQYF
TGTGCCACCAGTGATTTTGTGGGGGGCCAAGAGACCCAGTACTTC
>TRBJ2-3|few|TRBV20-1|TRBD2
CSPAPAGGLTDTQYF
TGCAGTCCGGCGCCGGCGGGGGGTCTCACAGATACGCAGTATTTT
>TRBJ1-5|many|TRBV3-1|NA
CASSRGPGGNQPQHF
TGTGCCAGCAGCCGAGGGCCCGGGGGCAATCAGCCCCAGCATTTT
>TRBJ2-3|few|TRBV10-3|NA
CAISESMSTPSHSTDTQYF
TGTGCCATCAGTGAGTCGATGTCAACTCCCTCCCATAGCACAGATACGCAGTATTTT
>TRBJ2-1|NA|TRBV6-1|NA
CASIISEGGTYNEQFF
TGTGCCAGCATAATCTCCGAGGGGGGAACCTACAATGAGCAGTTCTTC